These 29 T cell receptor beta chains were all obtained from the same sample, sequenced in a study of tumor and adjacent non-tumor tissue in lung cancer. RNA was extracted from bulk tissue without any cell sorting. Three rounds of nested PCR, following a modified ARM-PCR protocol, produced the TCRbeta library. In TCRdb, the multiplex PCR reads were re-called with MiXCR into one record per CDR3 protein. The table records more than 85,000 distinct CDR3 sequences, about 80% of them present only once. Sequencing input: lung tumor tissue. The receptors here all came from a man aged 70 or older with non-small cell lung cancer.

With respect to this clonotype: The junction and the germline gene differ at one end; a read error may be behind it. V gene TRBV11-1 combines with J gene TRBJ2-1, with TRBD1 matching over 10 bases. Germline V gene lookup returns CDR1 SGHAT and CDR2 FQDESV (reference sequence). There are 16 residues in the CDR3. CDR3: CASSPQPGQGPHEQYF. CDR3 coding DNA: TGTGCCAGCAGCCCCCAGCCGGGACAGGGGCCACATGAGCAGTATTTC. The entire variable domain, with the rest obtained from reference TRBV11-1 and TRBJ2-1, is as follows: EAEVAQSPRYKITEKSQAVAFWCDPISGHATLYWYRQILGQGPELLVQFQDESVVDDSQLPKDRFSAERLKGVDSTLKIQPAELGDSAMYLCASSPQPGQGPHEQYFGPGTRLTVL.

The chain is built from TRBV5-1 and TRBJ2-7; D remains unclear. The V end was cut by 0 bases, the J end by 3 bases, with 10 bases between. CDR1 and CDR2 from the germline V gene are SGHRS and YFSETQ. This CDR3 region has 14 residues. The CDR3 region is CASSLASWGYEQYF. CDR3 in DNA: TGCGCCAGCAGCTTGGCCAGTTGGGGCTACGAGCAGTACTTC.

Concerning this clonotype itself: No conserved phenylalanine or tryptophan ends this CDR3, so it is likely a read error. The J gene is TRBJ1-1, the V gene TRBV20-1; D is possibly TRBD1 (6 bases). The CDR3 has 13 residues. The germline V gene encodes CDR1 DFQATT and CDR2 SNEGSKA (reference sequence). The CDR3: CAGADPMKTEAFI. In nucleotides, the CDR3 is TGCGCGGGGGCAGACCCAATGAAGACTGAAGCTTTCATT.

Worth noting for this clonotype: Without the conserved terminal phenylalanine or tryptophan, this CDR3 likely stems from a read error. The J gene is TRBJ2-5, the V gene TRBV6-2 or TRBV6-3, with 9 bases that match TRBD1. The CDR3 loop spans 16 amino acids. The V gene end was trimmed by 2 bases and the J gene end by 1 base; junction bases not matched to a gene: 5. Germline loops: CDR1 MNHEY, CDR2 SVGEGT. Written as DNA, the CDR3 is TGTGCCAGCAGTTACCACGGACAGGGGCCCCAAGAGACCCAGTACTTA. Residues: CASSYHGQGPQETQYL.

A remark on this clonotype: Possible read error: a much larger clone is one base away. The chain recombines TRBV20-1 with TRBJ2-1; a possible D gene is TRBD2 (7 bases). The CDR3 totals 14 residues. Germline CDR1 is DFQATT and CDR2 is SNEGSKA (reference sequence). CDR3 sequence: CCAEGGGSYNEQFF. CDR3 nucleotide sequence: TGCTGTGCCGAAGGGGGGGGCTCCTACAATGAGCAGTTCTTC.

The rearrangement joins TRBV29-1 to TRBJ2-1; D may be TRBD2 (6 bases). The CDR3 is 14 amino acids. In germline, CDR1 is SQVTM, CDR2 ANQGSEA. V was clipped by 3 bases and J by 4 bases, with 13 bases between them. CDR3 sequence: CSVDVAVLYNEQFF. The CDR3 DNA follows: TGCAGCGTTGACGTAGCGGTATTGTACAATGAGCAGTTCTTC.

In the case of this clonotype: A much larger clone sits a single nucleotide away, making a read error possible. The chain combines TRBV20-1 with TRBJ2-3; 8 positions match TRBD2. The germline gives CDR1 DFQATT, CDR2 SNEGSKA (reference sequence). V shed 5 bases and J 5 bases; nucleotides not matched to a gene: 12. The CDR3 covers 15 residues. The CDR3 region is CSAPITGGPRDTQYF. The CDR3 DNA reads TGCAGTGCTCCTATAACGGGGGGGCCTCGAGATACGCAGTATTTT.

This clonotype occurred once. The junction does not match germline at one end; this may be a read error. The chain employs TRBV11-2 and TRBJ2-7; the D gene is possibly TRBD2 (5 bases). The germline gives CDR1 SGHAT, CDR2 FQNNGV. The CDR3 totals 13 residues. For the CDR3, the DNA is TGTGCCAGCAGCCAATGGACCGGGCGCGGGCAGTATTTC. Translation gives CASSQWTGRGQYF.

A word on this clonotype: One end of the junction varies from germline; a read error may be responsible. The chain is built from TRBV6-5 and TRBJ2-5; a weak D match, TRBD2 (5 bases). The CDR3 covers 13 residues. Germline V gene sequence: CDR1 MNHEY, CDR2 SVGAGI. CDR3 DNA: TGTTCCAGCAGACGTACTAGATCCGAGACCCAGTATTTC. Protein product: CSSRRTRSETQYF.

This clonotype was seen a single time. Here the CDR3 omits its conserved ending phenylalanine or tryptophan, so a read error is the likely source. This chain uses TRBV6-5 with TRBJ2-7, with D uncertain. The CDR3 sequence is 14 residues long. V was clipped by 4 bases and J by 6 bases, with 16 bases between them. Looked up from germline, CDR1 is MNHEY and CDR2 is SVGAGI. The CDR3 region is CASSWAWTPREQYH. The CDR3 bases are TGTGCCAGCAGTTGGGCGTGGACCCCCCGCGAGCAGTACCAC.

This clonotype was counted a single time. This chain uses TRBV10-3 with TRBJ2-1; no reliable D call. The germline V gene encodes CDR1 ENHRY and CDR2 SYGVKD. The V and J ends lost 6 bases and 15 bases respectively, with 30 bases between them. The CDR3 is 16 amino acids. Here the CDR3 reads CAIRDSSGSLPNIRFF. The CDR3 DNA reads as TGTGCCATCAGAGACTCATCTGGGTCCCTACCTAACATACGGTTCTTC.

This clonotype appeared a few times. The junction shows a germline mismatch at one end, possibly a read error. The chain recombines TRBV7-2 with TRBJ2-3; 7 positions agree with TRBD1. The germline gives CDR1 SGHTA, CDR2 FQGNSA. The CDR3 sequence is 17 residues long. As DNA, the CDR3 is TGTGCCAGCAGCTTGAGGGGAACAGGGGTCCCCACAGATATGCAGTATTTT. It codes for CASSLRGTGVPTDMQYF.

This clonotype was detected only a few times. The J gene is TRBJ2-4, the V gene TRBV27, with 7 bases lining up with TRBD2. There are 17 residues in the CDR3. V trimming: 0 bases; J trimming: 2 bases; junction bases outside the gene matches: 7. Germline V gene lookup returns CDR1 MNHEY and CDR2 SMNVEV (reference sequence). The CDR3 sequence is CASSLSFPGGTKNIQYF. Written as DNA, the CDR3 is TGTGCCAGCAGTTTATCGTTCCCGGGGGGAACCAAAAACATTCAGTACTTC.

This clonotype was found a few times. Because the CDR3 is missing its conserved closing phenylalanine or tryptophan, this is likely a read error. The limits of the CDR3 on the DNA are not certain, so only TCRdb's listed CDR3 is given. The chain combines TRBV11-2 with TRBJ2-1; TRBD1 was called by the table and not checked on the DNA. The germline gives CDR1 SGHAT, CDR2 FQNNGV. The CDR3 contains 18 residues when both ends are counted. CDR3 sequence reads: CASSLHVRDWASCNEQFS.

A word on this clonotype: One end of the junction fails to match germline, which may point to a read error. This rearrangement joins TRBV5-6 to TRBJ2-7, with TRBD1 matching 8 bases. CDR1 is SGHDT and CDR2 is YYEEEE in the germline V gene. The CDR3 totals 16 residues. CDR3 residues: CASNSNRGNFRYDQYF. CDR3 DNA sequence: TGTGCCAGCAACTCTAACAGGGGGAACTTTAGGTACGATCAGTATTTC. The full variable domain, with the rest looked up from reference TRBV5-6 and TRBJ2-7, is DAGVTQSPTHLIKTRGQQVTLRCSPKSGHDTVSWYQQALGQGPQFIFQYYEEEERQRGNFPDRFSGHQFPNYSSELNVNALLLGDSALYLCASNSNRGNFRYDQYFGPGTRLTVT.

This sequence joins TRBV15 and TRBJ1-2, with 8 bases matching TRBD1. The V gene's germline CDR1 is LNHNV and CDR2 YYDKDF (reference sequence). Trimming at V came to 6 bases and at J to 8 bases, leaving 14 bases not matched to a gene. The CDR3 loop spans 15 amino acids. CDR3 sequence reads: CATSRGGQGTRGYTF. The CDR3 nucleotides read TGTGCCACCAGTAGGGGAGGACAGGGAACTAGAGGCTACACCTTC.

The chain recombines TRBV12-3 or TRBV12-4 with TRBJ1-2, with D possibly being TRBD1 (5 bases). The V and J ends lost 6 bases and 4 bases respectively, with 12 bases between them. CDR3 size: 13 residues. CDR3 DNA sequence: TGTGCCAGCAGATTTCCCGGGGGCTATGGCTACACCTTC. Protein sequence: CASRFPGGYGYTF.

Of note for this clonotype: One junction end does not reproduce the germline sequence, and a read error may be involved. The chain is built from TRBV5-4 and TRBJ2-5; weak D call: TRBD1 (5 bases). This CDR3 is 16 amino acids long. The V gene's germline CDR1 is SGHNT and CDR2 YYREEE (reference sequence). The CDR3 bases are TGTGCCAGTAGCCTTCTCAAGGGGATAATGATAGAGACCCATTACTTC. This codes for CASSLLKGIMIETHYF.

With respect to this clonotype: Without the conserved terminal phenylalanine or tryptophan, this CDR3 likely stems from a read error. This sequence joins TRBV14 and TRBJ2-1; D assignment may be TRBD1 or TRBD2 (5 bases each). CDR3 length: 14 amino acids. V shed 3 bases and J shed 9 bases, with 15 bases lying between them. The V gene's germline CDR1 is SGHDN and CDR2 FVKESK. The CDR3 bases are TGTGCCAGCAGCCAGAAGGGAGAGGGGCGTGAGCAGTTCCTC. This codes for CASSQKGEGREQFL.

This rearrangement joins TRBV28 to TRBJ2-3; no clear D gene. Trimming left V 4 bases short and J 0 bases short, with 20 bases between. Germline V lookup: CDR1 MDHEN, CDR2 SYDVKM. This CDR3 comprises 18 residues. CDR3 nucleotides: TGTGCCAGCAGTTCCCCACAACAGAGCTTACTTAGCACAGATACGCAGTATTTT. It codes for CASSSPQQSLLSTDTQYF.

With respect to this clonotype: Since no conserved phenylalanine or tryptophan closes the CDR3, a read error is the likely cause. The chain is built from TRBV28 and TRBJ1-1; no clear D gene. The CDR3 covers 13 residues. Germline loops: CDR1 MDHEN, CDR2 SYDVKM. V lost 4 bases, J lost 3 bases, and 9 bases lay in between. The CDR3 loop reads CASSSQRHTEAFI. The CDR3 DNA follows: TGTGCCAGCAGTTCCCAGCGCCACACTGAAGCTTTCATT.

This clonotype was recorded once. CDR3 amino acids: CASSSSLGTVVTQYF. CDR3 nucleotide sequence: TGCGCCAGCAGCTCTAGCCTCGGGACGGTAGTTACGCAGTATTTT. The chain recombines TRBV4-3 with TRBJ2-3; either TRBD1 or TRBD2 may supply D (5 bases each). Germline CDR1 is LGHNA and CDR2 is YSLEER. The CDR3 runs 15 residues. V lost 5 bases, J lost 8 bases, and 20 bases lay in between.

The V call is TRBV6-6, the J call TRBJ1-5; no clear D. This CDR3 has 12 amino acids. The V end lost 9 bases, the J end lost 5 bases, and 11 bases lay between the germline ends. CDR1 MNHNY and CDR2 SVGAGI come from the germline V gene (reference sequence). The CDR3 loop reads CARKRSDQPQHF. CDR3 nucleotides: TGTGCCAGGAAACGGAGCGATCAGCCCCAGCATTTT.

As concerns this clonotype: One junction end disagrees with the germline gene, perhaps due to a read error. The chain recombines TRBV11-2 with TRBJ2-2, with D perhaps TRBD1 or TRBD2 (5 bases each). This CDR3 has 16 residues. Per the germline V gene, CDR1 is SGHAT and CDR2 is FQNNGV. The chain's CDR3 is CTSSLVGIGVAGELFF. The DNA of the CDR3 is TGTACCAGCAGCTTAGTGGGCATAGGGGTTGCCGGGGAGCTTTTTTTT.

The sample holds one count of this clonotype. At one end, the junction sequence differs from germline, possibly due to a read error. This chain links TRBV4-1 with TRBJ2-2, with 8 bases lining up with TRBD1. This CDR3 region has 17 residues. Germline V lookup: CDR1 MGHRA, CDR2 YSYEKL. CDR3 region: CAGSRTTGVHGTGELFF. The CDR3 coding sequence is TGCGCCGGCAGCCGCACGACAGGGGTACATGGGACCGGGGAGCTGTTTTTT.

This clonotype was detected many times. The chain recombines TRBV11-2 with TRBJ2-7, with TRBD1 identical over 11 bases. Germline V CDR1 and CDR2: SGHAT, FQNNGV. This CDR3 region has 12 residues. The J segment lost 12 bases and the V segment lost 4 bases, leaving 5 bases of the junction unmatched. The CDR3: CASSSRDRGSYF. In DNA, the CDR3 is TGTGCCAGCAGCTCAAGGGACAGGGGGTCGTACTTC.

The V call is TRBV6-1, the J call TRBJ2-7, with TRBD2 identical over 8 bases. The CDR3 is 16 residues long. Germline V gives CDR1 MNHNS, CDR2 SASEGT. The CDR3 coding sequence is TGTGCTAGCGGAAAAGGTACTAGCGGCAGCTCCTACGAGCAGTACTTC. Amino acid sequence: CASGKGTSGSSYEQYF.

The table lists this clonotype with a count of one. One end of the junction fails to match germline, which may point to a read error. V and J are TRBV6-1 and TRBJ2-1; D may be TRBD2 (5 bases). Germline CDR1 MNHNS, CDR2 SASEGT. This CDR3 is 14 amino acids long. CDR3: CAGSEAAGSIEQFF. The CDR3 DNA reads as TGTGCCGGCAGTGAAGCGGCAGGAAGCATCGAGCAGTTCTTC.

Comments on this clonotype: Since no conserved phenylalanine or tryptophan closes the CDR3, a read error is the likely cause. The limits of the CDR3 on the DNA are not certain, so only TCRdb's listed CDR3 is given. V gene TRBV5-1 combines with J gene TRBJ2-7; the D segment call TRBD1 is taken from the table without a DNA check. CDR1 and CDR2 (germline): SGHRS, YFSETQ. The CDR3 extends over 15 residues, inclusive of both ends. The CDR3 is CASSLGPGTLYEKYS.